The 17 T cell receptor beta chains in this list originate from one sample, sequenced in a study of cytomegalovirus exposure and HLA in healthy donors. PCR involved 60 Vbeta and 13 Jbeta primers. TCRdb keeps only in-frame clones here, not all; method: immunoSEQ multiplex PCR. The data show 98,000 or so clones, roughly four fifths seen once. Sequencing was carried out using PBMCs. The receptors originated from a female donor in good health and CMV-seronegative.

This chain connects TRBV28 to TRBJ1-4, with 7 bases that match TRBD1. V dropped 3 bases and J dropped 4; count of bases not matched to a gene: 5. The CDR3 runs 15 residues. CDR1 and CDR2 from the germline V gene are MDHEN and SYDVKM. CDR3 region: CASSLPTGLNEKLFF. The CDR3 region has the DNA TGTGCCAGCAGTTTGCCGACAGGGCTTAATGAAAAACTGTTTTTT.

The CDR3 DNA sequence: TGCGCCAGCAGCTTCCAGCGGGGGGGCGGAGAGACCCAGTACTTC. Protein product: CASSFQRGGGETQYF. The genes are TRBV4-1 and TRBJ2-5; 10 nucleotides agree with TRBD2. V was pared by 5 bases and J by 4 bases, with 7 bases of the junction left unmatched. The CDR3 is 15 amino acids. Germline V gene sequence: CDR1 MGHRA, CDR2 YSYEKL.

The rearrangement links TRBV16 to TRBJ1-4; TRBD1 aligns across 7 bases. Unmatched junction bases numbered 6, after V lost 0 bases and J lost 5 bases. Germline V lookup: CDR1 KGHSY, CDR2 FQNENV. The CDR3 is 16 amino acids. CDR3 nucleotides: TGTGCCAGCAGCCAATCTGGAGGGGGCTACAATGAAAAACTGTTTTTT. It codes for CASSQSGGGYNEKLFF.

This clone was observed a few times. The chain uses TRBV28 and TRBJ2-3, with 12 bases aligning to TRBD2. Trimming at V came to 4 bases and at J to 4 bases, leaving 9 bases not matched to a gene. Germline V gene sequence: CDR1 MDHEN, CDR2 SYDVKM. The CDR3 runs to 17 residues. The CDR3 region has the DNA TGTGCCAGCAGTTCGACTAGCGGGAGAGGGCAGGCAGATACGCAGTATTTT. Its protein is CASSSTSGRGQADTQYF.

The chain uses TRBV2 and TRBJ2-7; 8 bases match TRBD2. V was pared by 7 bases and J by 2 bases, with 10 bases of the junction left unmatched. The CDR3 spans 15 residues. CDR1 and CDR2 (germline): SNHLY, FYNNEI. This CDR3 reads CASTLGGGTPYEQYF. In DNA form, the CDR3 reads TGTGCCAGCACCCTAGGCGGGGGGACCCCCTACGAGCAGTACTTC.

The V call is TRBV21-1, the J call TRBJ2-7; the table's D call, TRBD1, was not checked against the DNA. TRBV21-1 is termed a pseudogene. CDR3 length: 20 amino acids. The chain's CDR3 is CASSNPDRVGSHFSIYEQYF. The CDR3 DNA reads TGTGCCAGCAGCAACCCGGACAGGGTGGGCTCACATTTTTCCATCTACGAGCAGTACTTC.

The V and J genes are TRBV6-5 and TRBJ1-4; tentative D call: TRBD1 (5 bases). The CDR3 consists of 15 residues. The V gene lost 5 bases and the J gene lost 3 bases, with 13 bases spanning the gap. Per the germline V gene, CDR1 is MNHEY and CDR2 is SVGAGI. The CDR3, as DNA: TGTGCCAGCAGTGCACGTGGGGCGGCTAATGAAAAACTGTTTTTT. Translating it yields CASSARGAANEKLFF.

V gene TRBV7-9 combines with J gene TRBJ1-1; D gene ambiguous. V lost 5 bases and J 1 base, leaving 17 bases between the germline ends. This CDR3 region has 16 residues. CDR1 SEHNR and CDR2 FQNEAQ come from the germline V gene (reference sequence). In DNA form, the CDR3 reads TGTGCCAGCAGCGCAACCCGAGTCCGAGGGAACACTGAAGCTTTCTTT. Translating gives CASSATRVRGNTEAFF.

The chain is built from TRBV29-1 and TRBJ2-3; TRBD2 aligns across 14 bases. J gave up 5 bases and V 4 bases, and 5 bases lay outside the gene matches. The CDR3 is 15 amino acids. Germline values: CDR1 SQVTM, CDR2 ANQGSEA. As DNA, the CDR3 is TGCAGCGTTGGGACTAGCGGGAGGAGTGGAGATACGCAGTATTTT. Protein sequence: CSVGTSGRSGDTQYF.

V usage is TRBV28 and J usage is TRBJ2-7, with 7 bases identical to TRBD1. CDR1 is MDHEN and CDR2 is SYDVKM in the germline V gene. The CDR3 extends over 14 amino acids. V shed 2 bases, J shed 5 bases, and the junction held 6 bases outside the gene matches. The CDR3 nucleotides read TGTGCCAGCAGTTTAATTGGGACAGCGGACGAGCAGTACTTC. Protein: CASSLIGTADEQYF.

Turning to this clone: Other nucleotide sequences from this sample produce the same CDR3. The chain combines TRBV27 with TRBJ1-2; 8 positions match TRBD1. The CDR3 has 14 residues. Losses at the gene ends were 3 bases for V and 2 bases for J; bases not matched to a gene: 2. Germline V CDR1 and CDR2: MNHEY, SMNVEV (reference sequence). DNA for the CDR3: TGTGCCAGCAGTTTCCAGGGGGCGAACTATGGCTACACCTTC. Translated: CASSFQGANYGYTF.

Details on this clone: One end of the junction fails to match germline, which may point to a read error. The chain employs TRBV7-7 and TRBJ2-7, with D perhaps matching TRBD2 (6 bases). Germline values: CDR1 SSHAT, CDR2 FNYEAQ (reference sequence). The CDR3 spans 13 residues. CDR3: CASSRDSLGEQYF. The DNA of the CDR3 is TGTGCTAGCAGCAGGGACTCCTTGGGCGAGCAGTACTTC.

V usage is TRBV10-1 and J usage is TRBJ2-7; the D gene is possibly TRBD1 (6 bases). V was cut by 3 bases and J by 1 base, with 13 bases left in between. CDR1 and CDR2 (germline): WNHNN, SYGVQD (reference sequence). This CDR3 has 15 amino acids. The CDR3, as DNA: TGCGCCAGCAGTGAAGGGGGTTCTACTTCCTACGAGCAGTACTTC. Amino acid sequence: CASSEGGSTSYEQYF.

This clone was found a few times. This sequence joins TRBV29-1 and TRBJ2-7, with TRBD2 identical over 11 bases. Trimming took 4 bases from V and 3 from J; bases not matched to a gene: 5. CDR3 length equals 14 residues. Germline CDR1 is SQVTM and CDR2 is ANQGSEA. CDR3 sequence: CSVGASGGSYEQYF. The CDR3 bases are TGCAGCGTTGGGGCTAGCGGGGGGAGCTACGAGCAGTACTTC.

V and J are TRBV6-5 and TRBJ1-1, with a possible D match to TRBD1 (6 bases). Trimming left V 5 bases short and J 11 bases short, with 21 bases between. Germline-derived CDR1 and CDR2 are MNHEY and SVGAGI. CDR3 length: 14 residues. CDR3 region: CASSDGSTGQFAFF. In DNA form, the CDR3 reads TGTGCCAGCAGTGATGGGTCGACCGGACAGTTCGCTTTCTTT.

The V call is TRBV7-9, the J call TRBJ2-1, with D possibly matching TRBD2 (6 bases). V lost 8 bases and J 7 bases, leaving 6 bases between the germline ends. The CDR3 is made up of 10 amino acids. CDR1 and CDR2 from the germline V gene are SEHNR and FQNEAQ (reference sequence). CDR3 coding DNA: TGTGCCAGCGGGGGGAATGAGCAGTTCTTC. It is translated as CASGGNEQFF. Supplemented by reference TRBV7-9 and TRBJ2-1, the full variable domain reads DTGVSQNPRHKITKRGQNVTFRCDPISEHNRLYWYRQTLGQGPEFLTYFQNEAQLEKSRLLSDRFSAERPKGSFSTLEIQRTEQGDSAMYLCASGGNEQFFGPGTRLTVL.

The V call is TRBV7-6, the J call TRBJ2-5; D may be TRBD1 (5 bases). TRBJ2-7 explains the end of the DNA better; the J call may be wrong. Germline assignment: CDR1 SGHVS and CDR2 FNYEAQ. The CDR3 runs to 13 residues. This CDR3 is CASSYRPSYEQYF. The CDR3 bases are TGTGCCAGCAGCTACAGGCCATCCTACGAGCAGTACTTC.